The 15 T cell receptor beta chains below were found in one sample sequenced in a study of T cells after yellow fever vaccination. TCRdb independently ran MiXCR on the 5' RACE reads; one entry per CDR3 protein. The sample includes 300,000 to 400,000 distinct CDR3 sequences, roughly 9.4% of them seen just once. The material was PBMCs, obtained on the day of the first yellow fever vaccination. The receptors were sampled from a man aged 18 to 35 who received the YFV17D yellow fever vaccine.

The chain has TRBV29-1 and TRBJ1-1, with TRBD1 matching over 9 bases. J was trimmed by 3 bases and V by 7 bases; bases with no gene match: 6. In germline, CDR1 is SQVTM, CDR2 ANQGSEA. The CDR3 contains 13 residues. The DNA of the CDR3 is TGCAGCGCCAGACAGGGGGGGTACACTGAAGCTTTCTTT. Its translation: CSARQGGYTEAFF.

Ten or more counts support this clonotype. J is TRBJ2-3 and V is TRBV12-3 or TRBV12-4, with 7 positions matching TRBD2. This CDR3 spans 16 amino acids. The J segment lost 6 bases and the V segment lost 1 base, leaving 10 bases of the junction unmatched. The CDR3 protein is CASSLGVGTTSDTQYF. Written as DNA, the CDR3 is TGTGCCAGCAGTTTAGGGGTTGGGACTACCTCCGATACGCAGTATTTT.

The sample holds a few counts of this clonotype. The chain carries TRBV4-3 and TRBJ1-2; D gene uncertain. Germline V gives CDR1 LGHNA, CDR2 YSLEER. V lost 0 bases and J 4 bases, leaving 9 bases between the germline ends. CDR3 length equals 14 residues. The chain's CDR3 is CASSQEWGVYGYTF. The CDR3 DNA reads as TGCGCCAGCAGCCAAGAATGGGGAGTCTATGGCTACACCTTC.

This clonotype appeared a few times. J is TRBJ2-5 and V is TRBV5-6, with TRBD2 matching over 7 bases. V trimming: 0 bases; J trimming: 2 bases; junction bases outside the gene matches: 7. This CDR3 is built from 16 residues. CDR1 and CDR2 (germline): SGHDT, YYEEEE. The CDR3 region is CASSLGPSGPQETQYF. In DNA form, the CDR3 reads TGTGCCAGCAGCTTGGGGCCTAGCGGACCACAAGAGACCCAGTACTTC.

In its sample, this clonotype was seen many times. The chain carries TRBV7-2 and TRBJ2-1, with no clear D. The CDR3 consists of 14 residues. Looked up from germline, CDR1 is SGHTA and CDR2 is FQGNSA. Trimming pared 2 bases from V and 4 bases from J, leaving 9 bases between. The CDR3 reads CASSLRLIYNEQFF. In nucleotides, the CDR3 is TGTGCCAGCAGCTTACGGCTAATATACAATGAGCAGTTCTTC.

This clonotype occurred a few times. The chain recombines TRBV9 with TRBJ2-7; 14 nucleotides align to TRBD2. From germline, CDR1 is SGDLS and CDR2 YYNGEE. Trimming removed 4 bases from V and 7 bases from J; junction bases left unmatched: 10. The CDR3 has 16 amino acids. CDR3 residues: CASSPRGLAGVKEQYF. The CDR3 nucleotides read TGTGCCAGCAGCCCACGGGGACTAGCGGGGGTTAAGGAGCAGTACTTC.

J is TRBJ1-5 and V is TRBV7-4; 7 nucleotides match TRBD1. V lost 1 base to trimming and J lost 6 bases; unmatched junction nucleotides: 9. Germline CDR1 is SGHVT and CDR2 is SQSDAQ. This CDR3 region has 16 residues. DNA for the CDR3: TGTGCCAGCAGCTTAGGCTTGTGCCAGGGGGTTCAGCCCCAGCATTTT. Its protein is CASSLGLCQGVQPQHF.

This clonotype came up a few times. This chain connects TRBV6-1 to TRBJ2-7; D is undetermined. The CDR3 covers 14 residues. The V and J ends lost 6 bases and 3 bases respectively, with 15 bases between them. The germline V gene has CDR1 MNHNS and CDR2 SASEGT. The CDR3 bases are TGTGCCAGCAGGCCGGTGGGCTTGTACTACGAGCAGTACTTC. This codes for CASRPVGLYYEQYF.

This clonotype has just a few counts. This rearrangement joins TRBV12-3 or TRBV12-4 to TRBJ1-2; D may be TRBD1 (6 bases). Trimming shortened V by 5 bases and J by 8 bases, and 9 bases separated the two germline ends. The length of the CDR3 is 11 residues. The CDR3 sequence is CASSRGGGYTF. The DNA of the CDR3 is TGTGCCAGCAGTAGGGGGGGAGGCTACACCTTC.

Notes on this clonotype: This may come from a read error, since a much larger clone is one base off. The chain couples TRBV9 to TRBJ2-3; D is perhaps TRBD1 (5 bases). Trimming took off 0 bases at V and 2 bases at J, with 7 bases between the two ends. The germline gives CDR1 SGDLS, CDR2 YYNGEE. The CDR3 extends over 14 amino acids. Here the CDR3 reads CASSVGQHTDTQYF. The CDR3 nucleotides read TGTGCCAGCAGCGTAGGACAGCACACAGATACGCAGTATTTT.

The rearrangement joins TRBV7-2 to TRBJ1-1; perhaps TRBD1 as D (6 bases). The V end was cut by 3 bases, the J end by 5 bases, with 16 bases between. This CDR3 is 15 amino acids long. Germline V lookup: CDR1 SGHTA, CDR2 FQGNSA. CDR3 bases: TGTGCCAGCAGCTTTCATGCGGGGGCGAGGACTGAAGCTTTCTTT. The encoded protein is CASSFHAGARTEAFF.

The CDR3: CASSIGTSGDETQYF. CDR3 DNA sequence: TGTGCCAGCAGCATCGGGACTAGCGGGGATGAGACCCAGTACTTC. The J gene is TRBJ2-5, the V gene TRBV7-9; 13 bases align to TRBD2. CDR3 size: 15 residues. Losses at the gene ends were 5 bases for V and 5 bases for J; bases not matched to a gene: 5. CDR1 and CDR2 (germline): SEHNR, FQNEAQ (reference sequence).

This clonotype was recorded a few times. This rearrangement joins TRBV28 to TRBJ2-5; possible D gene TRBD1, 5 bases. V shed 6 bases and J shed 3 bases, with 11 bases lying between them. The germline CDR1 and CDR2 sequences are MDHEN and SYDVKM. The CDR3 contains 13 residues. The CDR3 here is CASSSDRKETQYF. CDR3 bases: TGTGCCAGCAGCTCTGACAGAAAAGAGACCCAGTACTTC. The variable domain in full, completed from reference TRBV28 and TRBJ2-5, reads DVKVTQSSRYLVKRTGEKVFLECVQDMDHENMFWYRQDPGLGLRLIYFSYDVKMKEKGDIPEGYSVSREKKERFSLILESASTNQTSMYLCASSSDRKETQYFGPGTRLLVL.

This clonotype was detected only a few times. The genes are TRBV9 and TRBJ2-2; D is undetermined. Trimming took off 0 bases at V and 6 bases at J, with 0 bases between the two ends. Germline CDR1 SGDLS, CDR2 YYNGEE. The CDR3 has 11 amino acids. Here the CDR3 reads CASSVAGELFF. The CDR3 DNA reads TGTGCCAGCAGCGTAGCCGGGGAGCTGTTTTTT.

This clonotype showed up many times. V is TRBV7-2 and J is TRBJ2-1; D might be TRBD1 (6 bases). The V and J ends lost 3 bases and 5 bases respectively, with 8 bases between them. The CDR3 extends over 13 amino acids. Germline CDR1 is SGHTA and CDR2 is FQGNSA. The CDR3 here is CASSLDRDNEQFF. The CDR3 DNA sequence: TGTGCCAGCAGCTTGGACAGAGACAATGAGCAGTTCTTC. Variable domain in full (rest from reference TRBV7-2 and TRBJ2-1): GAGVSQSPSNKVTEKGKDVELRCDPISGHTALYWYRQSLGQGLEFLIYFQGNSAPDKSGLPSDRFSAERTGGSVSTLTIQRTQQEDSAVYLCASSLDRDNEQFFGPGTRLTVL.